The sequence of this T cell receptor (beta chain) was determined in a study of T-cell memory formation after mild COVID-19. About the study: For the most part, TCR clusters were specific to one donor. Regarding the study as a whole: Within pre-infection memory, some responding clones were found, suggesting cross-reactive memory joined. CD4+ contracting clones lay mainly in CM and EM, CD8+ ones in EMRA.

Germline CDR1 reads SGHVS; CDR2 reads FQNEAQ. The CDR3 consists of 17 residues. V was clipped by 1 base and J by 0 bases; unmatched bases: 4. This clonotype is labeled medium-sized. Its antigen is unidentified. MiXCR was run by TCRdb on the 5' RACE reads, yielding one entry per CDR3 protein. Of about 180,000 distinct CDR3 sequences listed, 16% are singletons. V usage is TRBV7-8 and J usage is TRBJ2-1, with 9 bases aligning to TRBD2. This clonotype was sampled from an adult woman who had mild COVID-19 (a few samples of this study predate the infection). Cell type and time point are not known. The sample was PBMCs or a T cell subset sorted from them (not recorded which). The CDR3 spells CASSLEVAGDSYNEQFF. The CDR3 DNA follows: TGTGCCAGCAGCTTAGAGGTAGCGGGAGACTCCTACAATGAGCAGTTCTTC.